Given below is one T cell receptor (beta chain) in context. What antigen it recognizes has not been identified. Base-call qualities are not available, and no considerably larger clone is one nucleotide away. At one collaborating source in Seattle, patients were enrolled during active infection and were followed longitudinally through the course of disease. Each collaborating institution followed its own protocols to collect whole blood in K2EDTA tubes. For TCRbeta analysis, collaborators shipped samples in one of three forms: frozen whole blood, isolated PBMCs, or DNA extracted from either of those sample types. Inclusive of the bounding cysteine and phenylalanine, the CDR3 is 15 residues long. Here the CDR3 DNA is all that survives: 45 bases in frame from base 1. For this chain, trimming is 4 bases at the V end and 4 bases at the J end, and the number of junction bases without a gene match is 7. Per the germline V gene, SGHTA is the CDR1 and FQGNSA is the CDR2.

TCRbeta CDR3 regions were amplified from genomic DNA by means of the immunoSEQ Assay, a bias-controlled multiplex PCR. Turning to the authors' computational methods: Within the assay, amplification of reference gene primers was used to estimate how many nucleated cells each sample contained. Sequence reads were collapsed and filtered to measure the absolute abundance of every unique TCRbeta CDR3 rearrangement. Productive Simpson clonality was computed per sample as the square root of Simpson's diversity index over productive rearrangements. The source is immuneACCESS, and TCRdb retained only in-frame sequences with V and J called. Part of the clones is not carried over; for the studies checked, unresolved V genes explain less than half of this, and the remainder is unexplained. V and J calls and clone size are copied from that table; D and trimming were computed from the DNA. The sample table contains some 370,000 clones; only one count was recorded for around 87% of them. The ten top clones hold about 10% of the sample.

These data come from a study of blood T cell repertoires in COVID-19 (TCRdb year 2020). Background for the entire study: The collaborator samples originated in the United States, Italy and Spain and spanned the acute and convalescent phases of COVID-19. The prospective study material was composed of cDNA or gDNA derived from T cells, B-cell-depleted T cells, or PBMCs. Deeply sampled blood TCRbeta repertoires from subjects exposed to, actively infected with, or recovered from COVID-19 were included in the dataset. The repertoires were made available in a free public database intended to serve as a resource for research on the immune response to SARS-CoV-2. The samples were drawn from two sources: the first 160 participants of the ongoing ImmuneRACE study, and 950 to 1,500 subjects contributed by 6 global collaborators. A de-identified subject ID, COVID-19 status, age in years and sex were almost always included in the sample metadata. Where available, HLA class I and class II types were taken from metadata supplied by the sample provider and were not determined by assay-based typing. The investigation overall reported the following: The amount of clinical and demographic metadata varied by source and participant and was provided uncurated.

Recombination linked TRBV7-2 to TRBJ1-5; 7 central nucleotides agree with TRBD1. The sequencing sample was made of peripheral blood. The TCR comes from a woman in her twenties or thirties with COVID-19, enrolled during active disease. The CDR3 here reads CASSSDRPGNQPQHF. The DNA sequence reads TGTGCCAGCAGCTCGGACAGGCCGGGTAATCAGCCCCAGCATTTT. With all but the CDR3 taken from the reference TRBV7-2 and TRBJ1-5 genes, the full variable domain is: GAGVSQSPSNKVTEKGKDVELRCDPISGHTALYWYRQSLGQGLEFLIYFQGNSAPDKSGLPSDRFSAERTGGSVSTLTIQRTQQEDSAVYLCASSSDRPGNQPQHFGDGTRLSIL.